The present T cell receptor beta chain was sequenced within a study of beta chain features in type 1 diabetes. Findings and caveats of the study: Moderate yet significant TCRB CDR3 shortening was seen in Type 1 diabetes patients in all four CD4+ subsets.

The sequenced template was cDNA made from the entire isolated RNA. Generated by immunoSEQ multiplex PCR, the TCRdb table keeps only in-frame clones and is missing some. The sample records around 240,000 clones, roughly 17% being singletons. Each of the sorted populations had a purity greater than 98%. Per germline, CDR1 SQVTM and CDR2 ANQGSEA. This CDR3 contains 13 residues. The V gene lost 4 bases and the J gene lost 0 bases, with 7 bases spanning the gap. For this clone: Antigen unknown.

J is TRBJ2-4 and V is TRBV29-1, with D uncertain. The sequence derives from a young man with type 1 diabetes. The source material was naive CD4+ T cells from blood. The CDR3 DNA is TGCAGCGTTGGGATGATAGCCAAAAACATTCAGTACTTC. Protein: CSVGMIAKNIQYF.